This entry lists 2 T cell receptor beta chains sequenced from one sample in a study of CD4 T cells in relation to SARS-CoV-2 and coronaviruses. Unexposed donor CD4+ T cells date from about 2011-2018, before the COVID-19 pandemic. After ten to eleven days of culture, CD4+ T cells were isolated. Generated by immunoSEQ multiplex PCR, the TCRdb table keeps only in-frame clones and is missing some. The data contain over 15,000 clones, about 73% of them singletons. These TCRs are of unknown antigen specificity. Sequencing was done on a sample of CD4+ T cells from PBMCs, cultured in vitro. The receptors originated from a human donor in good health.

This chain connects TRBV3-1 (or the pseudogene TRBV3-2) to TRBJ1-5, with a tentative D call TRBD1 (5 bases). The CDR3 loop spans 17 amino acids. V was pared by 0 bases and J by 0 bases, with 12 bases between. Germline CDR1 LGHDT, CDR2 YNNKEL (reference sequence). As DNA, the CDR3 is TGTGCCAGCAGCCAAGATCGGGGCGGGGATAGCAATCAGCCCCAGCATTTT. Translation: CASSQDRGGDSNQPQHF.

This chain joins TRBV19 and TRBJ2-1; D is tentatively TRBD1 or TRBD2 (5 bases each). The CDR3 covers 15 residues. V gave up 3 bases and J gave up 8 bases, with 17 bases separating them. The germline V gene encodes CDR1 LNHDA and CDR2 SQIVND (reference sequence). The CDR3: CASSMADNRRDEQFF. The CDR3 DNA reads as TGTGCCAGTAGTATGGCGGACAACCGGCGGGATGAGCAGTTCTTC.